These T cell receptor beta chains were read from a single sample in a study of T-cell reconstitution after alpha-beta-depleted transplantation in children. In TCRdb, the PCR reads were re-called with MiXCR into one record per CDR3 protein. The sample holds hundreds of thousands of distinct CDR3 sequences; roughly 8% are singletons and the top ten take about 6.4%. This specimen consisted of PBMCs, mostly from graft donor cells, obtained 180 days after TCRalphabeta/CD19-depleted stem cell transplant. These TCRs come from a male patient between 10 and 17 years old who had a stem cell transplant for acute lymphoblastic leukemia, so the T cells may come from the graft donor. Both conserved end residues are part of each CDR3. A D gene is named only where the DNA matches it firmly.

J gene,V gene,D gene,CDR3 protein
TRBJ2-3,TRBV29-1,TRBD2,CSVVAGPSTDTQYF
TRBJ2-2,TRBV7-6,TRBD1,CASSPQGASNTGELFF
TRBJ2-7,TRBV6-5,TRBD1,CASSYSDRGGSYEQYF
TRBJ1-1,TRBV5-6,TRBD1,CASSIGTVAFF
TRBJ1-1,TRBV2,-,CASSEALFPTRGLSEAFF
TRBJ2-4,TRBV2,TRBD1,CASSDRDRVGIQYF
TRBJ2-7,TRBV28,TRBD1,CASSSGTGWSSSSYEQYF
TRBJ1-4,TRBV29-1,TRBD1,CSVTGATNEKLFF
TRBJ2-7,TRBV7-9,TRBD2,CASSLGLPSYEQYF
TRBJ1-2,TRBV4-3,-,CASSQDPQHHYGYTF
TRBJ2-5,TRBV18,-,CASSPISGYEETQYF
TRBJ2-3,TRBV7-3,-,CASSLKGGSRSDTQYF
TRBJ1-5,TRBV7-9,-,CASSQGPGSNQPQHF